The rows below give T cell receptor beta chains drawn from one sample of a study of T cells in Graves' hyperthyroidism and ophthalmopathy. MiXCR, applied by TCRdb to the multiplex PCR reads, yields one record per CDR3 protein. This table holds about 300,000 distinct CDR3 sequences, around 19% found once. The sequenced sample was blood. The receptors were sampled from a man aged 50-59 years with Graves' ophthalmopathy. Each CDR3 is given with its conserved first and last residue. The order of the fields is V gene, J gene, clone size, D gene, CDR3 DNA, CDR3 protein. The D gene is left open where the match is weak. For some rows the clone size is stated as once, few or many, or as a class when expanded; others skip it.

TRBV29-1,TRBJ1-1,few,TRBD1,TGCAGCGCTCACCGACAGGGTTCTGAAGCTTTCTTT,CSAHRQGSEAFF
TRBV7-3,TRBJ1-6,few,-,TGTGCCAGCAGCTTAAAGGGTGGGAATTCACCCCTCCACTTT,CASSLKGGNSPLHF
TRBV28,TRBJ2-7,many,TRBD1,TGTGCCAGCAGGCCTATTAATCCCCTACAAGGGACAGCCCCCTCCTACGAGCAGTACTTC,CASRPINPLQGTAPSYEQYF
TRBV6-2/TRBV6-3,TRBJ2-1,many,TRBD2,TGTGCCAGCAGCACTCCCCGGACTAGCGGCCACAATGAGCAGTTCTTC,CASSTPRTSGHNEQFF
TRBV7-2,TRBJ1-1,-,-,TGTGCCAGCAGCTCTGACAGGATTAGTGAAGCTTTCTTT,CASSSDRISEAFF
TRBV20-1,TRBJ2-1,many,TRBD2,TGCAGTGCAACTCCGGGACTAGCGAGCTTTGAGCAGTTCTTC,CSATPGLASFEQFF
TRBV6-1,TRBJ2-7,many,-,TGTGCCAGCAGTCCGTCGACCCAGGGGGAGCAGTACTTC,CASSPSTQGEQYF
TRBV11-2,TRBJ2-2,many,-,TGTGCCAGCAGCCCCCGTCCGGTACAGTACGCGAACACCGGGGAGCTGTTTTTT,CASSPRPVQYANTGELFF
TRBV7-9,TRBJ1-6,few,TRBD1,TGTGCCAGCAGCTCGGACAGGGAACGGTCGAGGTCACCCCTCCACTTT,CASSSDRERSRSPLHF
TRBV6-1,TRBJ2-7,-,TRBD1,TGTGCCAGCAGGACCCCGGACAGGTTCTACGAGCAGTACTTC,CASRTPDRFYEQYF
TRBV2,TRBJ1-6,-,-,TGTGCCAGCAGTGAAGGGACGTCTAATTCACCCCTCCACTTT,CASSEGTSNSPLHF
TRBV4-1,TRBJ2-5,-,-,TGCGCCAGCAGCCAAGACCAGGGTCGGGAGACCCATTACTTC,CASSQDQGRETHYF
TRBV24-1,TRBJ2-2,-,TRBD1,TGTGCCACCAGTGATTTCGACAGGGGAACCTCCGGGGAGCTGTTTTTT,CATSDFDRGTSGELFF
TRBV29-1,TRBJ2-4,-,-,TGCAGCGTTGAAGGACAAAGTGGCATTCAGTACTTC,CSVEGQSGIQYF
TRBV5-8,TRBJ1-1,-,-,TGTGCCAGCAGCCCGGAGGGGTGGAGCTCTGAAGCTTTCTTT,CASSPEGWSSEAFF
TRBV9,TRBJ2-1,-,-,TGTGCCAGCAGCGTAGAGGTCCGGCTAGCATACAATGAGCAGTTCTTC,CASSVEVRLAYNEQFF
TRBV15,TRBJ2-7,many,-,TGTGCCACCAGCGGAAGGGTGGAGACAGGCTCCTACGAGCAGTACTTC,CATSGRVETGSYEQYF
TRBV29-1,TRBJ2-7,few,-,TGCAGCGTTGCCCCGAGGGAGGTCGGATACGAGCAGTACTTC,CSVAPREVGYEQYF
TRBV3-1,TRBJ1-4,-,-,TGTGCCAGCAGCTGGACGGATGAAAAACTGTTTTTT,CASSWTDEKLFF
TRBV6-1,TRBJ2-1,many,TRBD2,TGTGCCAGCAAAACCGGACTAGCGGTCAATGAGCAGTTCTTC,CASKTGLAVNEQFF
TRBV14,TRBJ2-1,-,TRBD1,TGTGCCAGCAGCCATTGGGGGACAGGGGGCAATGAGCAGTTCTTC,CASSHWGTGGNEQFF
TRBV4-1,TRBJ2-7,-,-,TGCGCCAGCAGCCAAGATCGCTGGCCCTCCTACGAGCAGTACTTC,CASSQDRWPSYEQYF
TRBV9,TRBJ2-2,few,-,TGTGCCAGCAGCCCGGGACCTAGGAGCACCGGGGAGCTGTTTTTT,CASSPGPRSTGELFF
TRBV25-1,TRBJ2-1,-,-,TGTGCCAGCAGTGAATCCAGGAATCAACACAATGAGCAGTTCTTC,CASSESRNQHNEQFF
TRBV7-9,TRBJ1-2,few,-,TGTGCCAGCAGCTTAGCGCCCTTGGATGGCTACACCTTC,CASSLAPLDGYTF
TRBV10-3,TRBJ2-2,-,-,TGTGCCATCAGTGAGTCGGGGGGAACCGGGGAGCTGTTTTTT,CAISESGGTGELFF
TRBV2,TRBJ2-7,many,TRBD1,TGTGCCAGCAGGAACCCGGGACAGGGCATCGACGAGCAGTACTTC,CASRNPGQGIDEQYF
TRBV19,TRBJ2-1,-,-,TGTGCCAGTAGTGCGGGTATATCGAGGAATGAGCAGTTCTTC,CASSAGISRNEQFF
TRBV6-1,TRBJ1-3,-,-,TGTGCCAGCATCCGGACACCGGGCCTCTCTGGAAACACCATATATTTT,CASIRTPGLSGNTIYF
TRBV12-3/TRBV12-4,TRBJ1-6,many,TRBD1,TGTGCCAGCAGTCTGACAGGGTGGTCTTCACCCCTCCACTTT,CASSLTGWSSPLHF
TRBV18,TRBJ1-5,many,TRBD1,TGTGCCAGCTCAGCGCCGGGACAGCTTAGCAATCAGCCCCAGCATTTT,CASSAPGQLSNQPQHF
TRBV6-1,TRBJ2-7,many,-,TGTGCCAGCAGCCCCCGAGAGGGGGCCTACGAGCAGTACTTC,CASSPREGAYEQYF
TRBV19,TRBJ1-1,-,-,TGTGCCAGTACCTCCTACTCGGACGGAAACACTGAAGCTTTCTTT,CASTSYSDGNTEAFF